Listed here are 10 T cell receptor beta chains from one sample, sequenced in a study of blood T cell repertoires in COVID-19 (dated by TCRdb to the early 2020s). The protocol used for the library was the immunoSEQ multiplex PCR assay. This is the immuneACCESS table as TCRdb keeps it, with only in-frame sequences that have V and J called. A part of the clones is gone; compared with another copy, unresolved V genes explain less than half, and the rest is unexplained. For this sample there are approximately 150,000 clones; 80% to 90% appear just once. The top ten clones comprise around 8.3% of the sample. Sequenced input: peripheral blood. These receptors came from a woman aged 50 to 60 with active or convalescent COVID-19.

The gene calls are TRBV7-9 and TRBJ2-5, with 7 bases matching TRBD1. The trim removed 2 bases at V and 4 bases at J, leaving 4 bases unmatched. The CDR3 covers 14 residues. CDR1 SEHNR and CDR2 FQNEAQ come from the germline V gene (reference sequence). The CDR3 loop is CASSLRGGGETQYF. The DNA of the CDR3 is TGTGCCAGCAGCTTAAGAGGGGGCGGAGAGACCCAGTACTTC.

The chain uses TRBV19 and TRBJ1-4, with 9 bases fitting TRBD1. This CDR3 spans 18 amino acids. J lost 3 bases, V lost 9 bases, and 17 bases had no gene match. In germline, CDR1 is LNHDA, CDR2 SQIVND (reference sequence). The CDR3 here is CASSFKQGARRPNEKLFF. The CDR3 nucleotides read TGTGCCAGCTCTTTTAAACAGGGGGCGCGTCGTCCTAATGAAAAACTGTTTTTT.

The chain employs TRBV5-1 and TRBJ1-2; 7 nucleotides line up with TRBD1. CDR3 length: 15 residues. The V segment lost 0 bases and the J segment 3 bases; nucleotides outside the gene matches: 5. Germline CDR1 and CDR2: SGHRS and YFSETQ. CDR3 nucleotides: TGCGCCAGCAGCTTGGTTGAGGGGGCAGACTATGGCTACACCTTC. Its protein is CASSLVEGADYGYTF. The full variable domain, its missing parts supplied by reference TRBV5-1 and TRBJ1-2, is KAGVTQTPRYLIKTRGQQVTLSCSPISGHRSVSWYQQTPGQGLQFLFEYFSETQRNKGNFPGRFSGRQFSNSRSEMNVSTLELGDSALYLCASSLVEGADYGYTFGSGTRLTVV.

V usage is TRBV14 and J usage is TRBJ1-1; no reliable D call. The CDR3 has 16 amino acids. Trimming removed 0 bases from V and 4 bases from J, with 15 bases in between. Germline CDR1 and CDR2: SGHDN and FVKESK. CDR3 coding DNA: TGTGCCAGCAGCCAAGATCGTGTCCGGGTGGGCACTGAAGCTTTCTTT. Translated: CASSQDRVRVGTEAFF.

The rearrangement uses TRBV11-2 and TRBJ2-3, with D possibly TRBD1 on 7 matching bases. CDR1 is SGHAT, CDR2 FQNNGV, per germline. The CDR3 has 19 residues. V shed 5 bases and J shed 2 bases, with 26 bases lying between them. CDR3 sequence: CASSGGRETGVWATDTQYF. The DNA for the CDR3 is TGTGCCAGCAGCGGGGGGCGGGAAACAGGGGTTTGGGCCACAGATACGCAGTATTTT. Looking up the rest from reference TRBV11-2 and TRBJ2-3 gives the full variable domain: EAGVAQSPRYKIIEKRQSVAFWCNPISGHATLYWYQQILGQGPKLLIQFQNNGVVDDSQLPKDRFSAERLKGVDSTLKIQPAKLEDSAVYLCASSGGRETGVWATDTQYFGPGTRLTVL.

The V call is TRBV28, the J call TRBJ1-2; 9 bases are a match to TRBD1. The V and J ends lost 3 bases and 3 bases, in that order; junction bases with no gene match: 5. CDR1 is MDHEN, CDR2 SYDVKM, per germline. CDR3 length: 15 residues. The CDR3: CASSFGGQGDYGYTF. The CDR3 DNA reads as TGTGCCAGCAGTTTCGGGGGACAGGGAGACTATGGCTACACCTTC.

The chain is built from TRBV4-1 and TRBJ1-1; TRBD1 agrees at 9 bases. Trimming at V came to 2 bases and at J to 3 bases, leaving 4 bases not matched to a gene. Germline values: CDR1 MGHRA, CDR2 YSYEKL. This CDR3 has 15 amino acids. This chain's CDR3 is CASSQPGQGYTEAFF. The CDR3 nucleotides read TGCGCCAGCAGCCAACCGGGACAGGGATACACTGAAGCTTTCTTT.

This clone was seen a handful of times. The CDR3 reads CASHIAGKSYEQYF. The CDR3 region has the DNA TGTGCCAGCCATATAGCGGGAAAGTCCTACGAGCAGTACTTC. The chain employs TRBV19 and TRBJ2-7; 8 bases fit TRBD2. Germline lookup yields CDR1 LNHDA and CDR2 SQIVND (reference sequence). V dropped 9 bases and J dropped 1; count of bases not matched to a gene: 8. The CDR3 has 14 amino acids.

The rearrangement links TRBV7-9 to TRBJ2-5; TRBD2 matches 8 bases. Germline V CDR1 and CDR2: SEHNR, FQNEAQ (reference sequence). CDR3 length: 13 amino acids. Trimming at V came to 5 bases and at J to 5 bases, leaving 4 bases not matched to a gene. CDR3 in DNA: TGTGCCAGCAGCCGGGGACTAGGGGAGACCCAGTACTTC. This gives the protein CASSRGLGETQYF. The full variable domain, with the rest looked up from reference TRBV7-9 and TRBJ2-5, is DTGVSQNPRHKITKRGQNVTFRCDPISEHNRLYWYRQTLGQGPEFLTYFQNEAQLEKSRLLSDRFSAERPKGSFSTLEIQRTEQGDSAMYLCASSRGLGETQYFGPGTRLLVL.

CDR3 DNA: TGTGCCAGCTCACGACAGGATAACACTGAAGCTTTCTTT. It is translated as CASSRQDNTEAFF. The chain uses TRBV18 and TRBJ1-1; a possible D gene is TRBD1 (6 bases). The CDR3 is 13 amino acids. Between the trimmed V and J ends, which lost 4 bases and 2 bases, there was a span of 8 bases. Germline CDR1 and CDR2: KGHSH and LQKENI.